This entry features one T cell receptor beta chain sequence. Its antigen is undetermined. Once sorted, every population was more than 95% pure. These data come from a study of beta chain features in type 1 diabetes. Study results and limitations: In patients and controls equally, PCR might favor templates that are shorter. Type 1 diabetes patients had moderately but significantly shorter TCRB CDR3s in all four CD4+ subsets. Fewer insertions but more deletions were seen at VDJ junctions in type 1 diabetes patients.

Germline V CDR1 and CDR2: GTSNPN, SVGIG (reference sequence). CDR3 length: 12 amino acids. The germline V and J ends were trimmed by 2 bases and 9 bases, with 13 bases remaining between them. The investigators reverse transcribed all of the isolated RNA, so they sequenced expressed TCRB transcripts. Some clones are missing from TCRdb's copy, which holds only in-frame ones; the method was immunoSEQ multiplex PCR. The sample carries approximately 730,000 clones, roughly an eighth recorded once. This receptor was taken from a man between 18 and 35 years old with type 1 diabetes. V and J are TRBV30 and TRBJ2-5; D is unresolved. The sample taken for sequencing was naive CD4+ T cells from blood. The CDR3 nucleotides are TGTGCCTGGAGTAGGATGGCTGGGGCCCAGTACTTC. The encoded protein is CAWSRMAGAQYF.